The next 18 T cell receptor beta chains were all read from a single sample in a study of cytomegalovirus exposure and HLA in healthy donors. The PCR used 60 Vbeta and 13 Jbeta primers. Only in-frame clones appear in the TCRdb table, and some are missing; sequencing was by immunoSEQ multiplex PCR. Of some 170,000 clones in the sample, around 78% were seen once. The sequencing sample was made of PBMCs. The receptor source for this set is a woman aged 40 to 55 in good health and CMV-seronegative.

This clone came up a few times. In DNA form, the CDR3 reads TGTGCCAGCAGTGAAGGACAGGGGATTGGTGAAAAACTGTTTTTT. This codes for CASSEGQGIGEKLFF. This chain connects TRBV2 to TRBJ1-4; 8 bases are shared with TRBD1. V was clipped by 1 base and J by 7 bases; unmatched bases: 5. This CDR3 has 15 residues. From germline, CDR1 is SNHLY and CDR2 FYNNEI.

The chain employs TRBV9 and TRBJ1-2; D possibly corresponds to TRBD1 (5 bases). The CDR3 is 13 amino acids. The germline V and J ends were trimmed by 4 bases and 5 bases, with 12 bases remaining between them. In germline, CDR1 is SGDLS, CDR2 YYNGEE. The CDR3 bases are TGTGCCAGCAGCTCTCCAGGGATATATGGCTACACCTTC. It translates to CASSSPGIYGYTF.

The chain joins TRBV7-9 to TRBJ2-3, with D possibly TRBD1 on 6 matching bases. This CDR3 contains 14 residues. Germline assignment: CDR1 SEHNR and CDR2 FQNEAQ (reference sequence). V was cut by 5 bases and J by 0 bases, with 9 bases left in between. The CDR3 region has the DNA TGTGCCAGCAGCCGAACAGGGAGCACAGATACGCAGTATTTT. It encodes CASSRTGSTDTQYF.

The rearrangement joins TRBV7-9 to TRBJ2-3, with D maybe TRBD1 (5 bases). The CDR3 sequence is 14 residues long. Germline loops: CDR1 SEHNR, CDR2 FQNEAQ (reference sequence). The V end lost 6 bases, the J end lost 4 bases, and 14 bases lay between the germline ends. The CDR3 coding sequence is TGTGCCAGCAGTTGGGGCAAGTCCCCAGATACGCAGTATTTT. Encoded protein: CASSWGKSPDTQYF. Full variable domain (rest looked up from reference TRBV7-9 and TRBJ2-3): DTGVSQNPRHKITKRGQNVTFRCDPISEHNRLYWYRQTLGQGPEFLTYFQNEAQLEKSRLLSDRFSAERPKGSFSTLEIQRTEQGDSAMYLCASSWGKSPDTQYFGPGTRLTVL.

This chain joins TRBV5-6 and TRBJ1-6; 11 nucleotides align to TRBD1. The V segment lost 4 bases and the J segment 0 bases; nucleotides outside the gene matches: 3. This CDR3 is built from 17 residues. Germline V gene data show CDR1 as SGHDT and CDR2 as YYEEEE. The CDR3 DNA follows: TGTGCCAGCAGCCGGACAGGGGGCGTCTCCTATAATTCACCCCTCCACTTT. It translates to CASSRTGGVSYNSPLHF.

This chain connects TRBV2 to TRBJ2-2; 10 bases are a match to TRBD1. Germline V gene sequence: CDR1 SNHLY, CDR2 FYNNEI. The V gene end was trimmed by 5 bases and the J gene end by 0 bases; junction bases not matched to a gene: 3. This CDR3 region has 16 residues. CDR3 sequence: CASSSGTGANTGELFF. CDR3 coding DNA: TGTGCCAGCAGTTCCGGGACAGGGGCGAACACCGGGGAGCTGTTTTTT.

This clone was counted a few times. In DNA form, the CDR3 reads TGTGCCTGGAGTGCCGGGGTGTTAGGTGAAAAACTGTTTTTT. It encodes CAWSAGVLGEKLFF. The chain joins TRBV30 to TRBJ1-4; D is unclear. This CDR3 is built from 14 residues. Between the trimmed V and J ends, which lost 1 base and 7 bases, there was a span of 13 bases. CDR1 GTSNPN and CDR2 SVGIG come from the germline V gene (reference sequence).

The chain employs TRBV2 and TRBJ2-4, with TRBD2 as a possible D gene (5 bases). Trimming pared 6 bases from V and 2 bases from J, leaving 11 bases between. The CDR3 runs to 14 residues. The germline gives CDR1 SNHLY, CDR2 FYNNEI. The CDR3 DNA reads TGTGCCAGCAGGTTAGGGAGCACCAAAAACATTCAGTACTTC. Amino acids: CASRLGSTKNIQYF.

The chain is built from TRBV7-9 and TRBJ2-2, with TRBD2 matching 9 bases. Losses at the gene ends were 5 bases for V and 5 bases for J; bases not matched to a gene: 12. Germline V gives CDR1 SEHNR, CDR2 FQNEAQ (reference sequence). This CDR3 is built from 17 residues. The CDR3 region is CASSHTVGTSSTGELFF. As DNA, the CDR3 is TGTGCCAGCAGCCACACGGTGGGGACTAGCTCAACCGGGGAGCTGTTTTTT.

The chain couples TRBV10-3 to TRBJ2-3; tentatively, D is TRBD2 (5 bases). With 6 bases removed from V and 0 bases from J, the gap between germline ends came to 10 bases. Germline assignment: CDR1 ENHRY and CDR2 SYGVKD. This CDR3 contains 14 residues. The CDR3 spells CAIRAGGSTDTQYF. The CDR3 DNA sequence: TGTGCCATCAGGGCGGGCGGCAGCACAGATACGCAGTATTTT.

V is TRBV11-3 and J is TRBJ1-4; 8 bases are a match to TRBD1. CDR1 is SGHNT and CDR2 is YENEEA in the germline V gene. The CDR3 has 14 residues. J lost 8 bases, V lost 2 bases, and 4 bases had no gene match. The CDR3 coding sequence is TGTGCCAGCAGCTTATCAGGGGGCGCGGAAAAACTGTTTTTT. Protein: CASSLSGGAEKLFF.

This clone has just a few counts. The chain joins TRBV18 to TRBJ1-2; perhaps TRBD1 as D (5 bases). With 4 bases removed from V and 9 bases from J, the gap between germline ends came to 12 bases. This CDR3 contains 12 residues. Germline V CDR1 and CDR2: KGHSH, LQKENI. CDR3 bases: TGTGCCAGCTCACGGGCGACAGATAGCTACACCTTC. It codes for CASSRATDSYTF. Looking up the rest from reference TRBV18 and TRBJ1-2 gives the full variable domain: NAGVMQNPRHLVRRRGQEARLRCSPMKGHSHVYWYRQLPEEGLKFMVYLQKENIIDESGMPKERFSAEFPKEGPSILRIQQVVRGDSAAYFCASSRATDSYTFGSGTRLTVV.

CDR3 DNA: TGTGCCAGCAGTGGGACAGTCTATGGCTACACCTTC. Translating it yields CASSGTVYGYTF. This chain joins TRBV2 and TRBJ1-2; the D gene is possibly TRBD1 (6 bases). The CDR3 is made up of 12 amino acids. The germline CDR1 and CDR2 sequences are SNHLY and FYNNEI. Trimming stripped 4 bases from V and 4 bases from J, with 7 bases between.

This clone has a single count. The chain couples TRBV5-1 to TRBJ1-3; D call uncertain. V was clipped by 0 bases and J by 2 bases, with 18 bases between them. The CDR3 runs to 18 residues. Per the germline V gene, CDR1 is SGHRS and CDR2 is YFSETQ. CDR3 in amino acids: CASSLDLKENSPGNTIYF. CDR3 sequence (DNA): TGCGCCAGCAGCTTGGACTTGAAAGAGAACAGTCCTGGAAACACCATATATTTT.

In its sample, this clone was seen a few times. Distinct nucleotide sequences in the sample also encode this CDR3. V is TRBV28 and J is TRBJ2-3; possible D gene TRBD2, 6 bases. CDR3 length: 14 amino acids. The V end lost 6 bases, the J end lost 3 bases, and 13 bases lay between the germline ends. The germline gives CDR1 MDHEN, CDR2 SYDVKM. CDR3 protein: CASSFGGPTDTQYF. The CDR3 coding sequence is TGTGCCAGCAGCTTCGGGGGACCAACAGATACGCAGTATTTT.

CDR3 coding DNA: TGTGCCAGCAGTGAAACGATAGGAGGGATCGCGACCCAGTACTTC. Residues: CASSETIGGIATQYF. V and J are TRBV2 and TRBJ2-5, with D perhaps TRBD2 (6 bases). The V end was cut by 2 bases, the J end by 7 bases, with 17 bases between. The CDR3 length is 15 residues. The germline V gene has CDR1 SNHLY and CDR2 FYNNEI.

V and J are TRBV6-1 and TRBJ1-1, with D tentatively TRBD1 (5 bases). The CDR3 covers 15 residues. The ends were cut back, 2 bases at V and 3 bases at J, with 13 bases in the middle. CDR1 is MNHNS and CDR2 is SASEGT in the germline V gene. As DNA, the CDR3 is TGTGCCAGCAGTGAATCCTCCGGGGGAGACACTGAAGCTTTCTTT. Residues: CASSESSGGDTEAFF.

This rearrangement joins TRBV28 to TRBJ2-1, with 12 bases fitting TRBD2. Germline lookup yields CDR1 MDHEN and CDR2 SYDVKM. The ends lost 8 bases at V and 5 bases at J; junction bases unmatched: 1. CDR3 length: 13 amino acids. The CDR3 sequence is CASGLAGNNEQFF. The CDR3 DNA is TGTGCCAGCGGACTAGCGGGAAACAATGAGCAGTTCTTC.